This TCR beta chain was documented in a study of identical twins. Overall study results and limits: Twin-shared out-of-frame alpha sequences were enriched for low generation probability. Cross-sectional statistical analysis was relied on for the conclusions, without the same donors being followed. In beta out-of-frame sequences, the excess sharing between twins was weaker.

A note on this clonotype: Its antigen is unidentified. A much larger clone differs from this one at a single base, so this may be a read error.

CDR3 length: 13 amino acids. Germline V gives CDR1 WSHSY, CDR2 SAAADI. TCRdb re-derived calls from the 5' RACE reads in MiXCR, one entry per CDR3 protein. Among about 810,000 distinct CDR3 sequences listed, approximately 13% were seen once. This sample also appeared in a second study, on yellow fever vaccine responses in identical twins.

This chain links TRBV10-2 with TRBJ1-5, with D unresolved. The receptor was derived from a woman under 30 in good health. The sample comprised PBMCs. The CDR3 protein is CASSQEINHPQHF. As DNA, the CDR3 is TGCGCCAGCAGCCAAGAGATCAATCACCCCCAGCATTTT.